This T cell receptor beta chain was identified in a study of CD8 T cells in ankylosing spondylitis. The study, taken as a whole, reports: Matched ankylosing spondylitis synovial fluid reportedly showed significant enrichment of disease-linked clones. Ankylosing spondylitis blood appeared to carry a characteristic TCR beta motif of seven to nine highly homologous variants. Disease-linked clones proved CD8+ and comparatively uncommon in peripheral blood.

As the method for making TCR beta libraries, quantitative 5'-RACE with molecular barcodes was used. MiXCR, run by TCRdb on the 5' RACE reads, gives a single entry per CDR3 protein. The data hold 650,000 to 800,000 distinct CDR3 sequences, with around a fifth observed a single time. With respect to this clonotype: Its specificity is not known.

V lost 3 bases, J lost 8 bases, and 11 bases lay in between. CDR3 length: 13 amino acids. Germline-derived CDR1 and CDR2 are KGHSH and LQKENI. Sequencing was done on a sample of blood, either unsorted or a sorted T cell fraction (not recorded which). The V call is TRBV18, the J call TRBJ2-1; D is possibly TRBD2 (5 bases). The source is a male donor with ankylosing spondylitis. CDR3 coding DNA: TGTGCCAGCTCACCTACTAGTTCCTATGAGCAGTTCTTC. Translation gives CASSPTSSYEQFF.